Sequencing of this T cell receptor beta chain was carried out in a study of radiotherapy plus CTLA-4 blockade in lung cancer. Study-level information: There were objective responses in roughly 18% of patients, and 30% to 35% had disease control.

Germline V gene lookup returns CDR1 MNHEY and CDR2 SVGAGI. The CDR3 extends over 15 amino acids. V shed 6 bases, J shed 3 bases, and the junction held 6 bases outside the gene matches. Of note for this clone: The target antigen is unknown.

Focal radiation plus CTLA-4 blockade with ipilimumab was administered to patients who had chemo-refractory metastatic non-small-cell lung cancer. Findings and caveats of the study: Reports state that early shifts in blood T cell clones, with interferon-beta, best predicted response. Blood-borne expansion of tumor-derived TCR clones followed radiotherapy plus ipilimumab.

Generated by immunoSEQ multiplex PCR, the TCRdb table keeps only in-frame clones and is missing some. There are 77,000 or so clones in the sample; approximately 73% occur only once, and 9.9% lies in the top ten. The sample consisted of peripheral blood, taken from a patient treated with radiotherapy plus ipilimumab. This TCR was recovered from a human donor with non-small cell lung cancer whose response to radiotherapy plus ipilimumab could not be evaluated. This chain links TRBV6-5 with TRBJ2-7; 12 bases are shared with TRBD2. The CDR3 region is CASRPGLAGLYEQYF. For the CDR3, the DNA is TGTGCCAGCAGACCCGGACTAGCGGGGCTCTACGAGCAGTACTTC.